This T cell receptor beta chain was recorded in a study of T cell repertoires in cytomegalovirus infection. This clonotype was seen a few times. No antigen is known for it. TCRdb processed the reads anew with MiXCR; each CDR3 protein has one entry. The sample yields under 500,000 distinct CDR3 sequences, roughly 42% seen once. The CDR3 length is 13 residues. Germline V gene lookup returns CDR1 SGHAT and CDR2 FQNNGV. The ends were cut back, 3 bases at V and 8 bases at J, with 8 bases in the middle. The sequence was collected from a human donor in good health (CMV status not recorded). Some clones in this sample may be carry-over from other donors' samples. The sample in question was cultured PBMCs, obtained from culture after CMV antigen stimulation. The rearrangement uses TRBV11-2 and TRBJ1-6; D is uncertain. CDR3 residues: CASSFGLDSPLHF. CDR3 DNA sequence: TGTGCCAGCAGCTTCGGGCTAGATTCACCCCTCCACTTT.